Sequencing of this T cell receptor (beta chain) was carried out in a study of regulatory T cells in long-lasting Graves disease. General observations from the study: Newly diagnosed Graves' patients had higher TCR diversity than persistent ones. New patients shared about 880 public clonotypes, fewer than the 2,741 shared by persistent patients. Thyroid tissue went unstudied; only peripheral blood was examined. Favored usage of TRBV28, TRBJ1-2 and TRBJ2-5 was recorded in persistent disease.

Time point specified: persistent/refractory GD, antithyroid drugs over 5 years with positive TRAb. From PBMCs, RNA was extracted and then used to make the TCR library. Assembly of TCR beta libraries relied on iRepertoire HTBI primers together with Arm-PCR of CDR3 regions. TCRdb itself ran the multiplex PCR reads through MiXCR, one entry per CDR3 protein. The sample holds under 500,000 distinct CDR3 sequences, less than 25% seen once. Points on this clonotype: Its antigen remains unidentified.

Trimming removed 4 bases from V and 4 bases from J, with 17 bases in between. The CDR3 length is 15 residues. Germline V lookup: CDR1 SGHKS, CDR2 YYEKEE (reference sequence). This chain links TRBV5-5 with TRBJ1-2; unclear D gene. The TCR sequence derives from a female donor with Graves disease. This sample comprised peripheral blood mononuclear cells (PBMCs), obtained when the disease was refractory, from a patient treated with antithyroid drugs. Here the CDR3 reads CASSLESLASYGYTF. The DNA for the CDR3 is TGTGCCAGCAGCCTAGAGAGCTTAGCTAGCTATGGCTACACCTTC. Together with reference TRBV5-5 and TRBJ1-2, the CDR3 gives the full variable domain: DAGVTQSPTHLIKTRGQQVTLRCSPISGHKSVSWYQQVLGQGPQFIFQYYEKEERGRGNFPDRFSARQFPNYSSELNVNALLLGDSALYLCASSLESLASYGYTFGSGTRLTVV.